The rows below give T cell receptor beta chains drawn from one sample of a study of patients and donors after allogeneic stem cell transplantation. MiXCR, run by TCRdb on the RT-PCR reads, gives a single entry per CDR3 protein. Altogether more than 75,000 distinct CDR3 sequences are present, around 5% being singletons, with the ten largest covering around 2.6%. The sequencing input was blood, either unsorted or a sorted T cell fraction (not recorded which). These receptors originate from a human donor who was either an allogeneic HSCT recipient or a stem cell or donor lymphocyte infusion donor (not recorded which). It is not recorded whose cells these are; they may come from a transplant donor. Each CDR3 is given with its conserved first and last residue. Each record gives: CDR3 DNA, CDR3 protein, clone size, J gene, D gene, V gene. The D gene is left open where the match is weak. The size field is filled for only some rows; it gives once, few, many or a size class.

TGTGCCACTACACCCACAACGGGGTCCAATGAGCAGTTCTTC,CATTPTTGSNEQFF,many,TRBJ2-1,.,TRBV6-1
TGTGCCAGCAGCCTAGCGGGGGGGCAGAGTGAGCAGTTCTTC,CASSLAGGQSEQFF,many,TRBJ2-1,TRBD2,TRBV7-3
TGCGCCAGCAGCCGATCCAAAGGGCTTTTCTACGAGCAGTACTTC,CASSRSKGLFYEQYF,many,TRBJ2-7,.,TRBV4-1
TGTGCCAGCAGCCCCGCGGTAGCGGGAGTGGATGAGCAGTTCTTC,CASSPAVAGVDEQFF,many,TRBJ2-1,TRBD2,TRBV4-2
TGTGCCAGCAGCTTAGGAGGCGGACCCATGGAGACCCAGTACTTC,CASSLGGGPMETQYF,many,TRBJ2-5,.,TRBV11-2
TGTGCCAGCTCACCATTGGGTCGAGCTCAGCAGTTCTTC,CASSPLGRAQQFF,few,TRBJ2-1,.,TRBV18
TGCAGTGCTAGGGGGCTAGGGAACACTGAAGCTTTCTTT,CSARGLGNTEAFF,many,TRBJ1-1,.,TRBV20-1
TGCAGCGTTAGTGAAACAGGGGATTCACCCCTCCACTTT,CSVSETGDSPLHF,many,TRBJ1-6,TRBD1,TRBV29-1
TGCGCCAGCAGCCAGCAACTCAGTAGGGGCAATCAGCCCCAGCATTTT,CASSQQLSRGNQPQHF,many,TRBJ1-5,.,TRBV4-1
TGCAGTGCTAGGACCGGAAACACCATATATTTT,CSARTGNTIYF,many,TRBJ1-3,.,TRBV20-1
TGTGCCAGCAGACGACTAGCGGGGGGGCCCAATGAGCAGTTCTTC,CASRRLAGGPNEQFF,many,TRBJ2-1,TRBD2,TRBV12-3/TRBV12-4
TGCAGTGCTAGCGGGCAGGTTGGTGAAAAACTGTTTTTT,CSASGQVGEKLFF,many,TRBJ1-4,.,TRBV20-1
TGTGCCAGTAGCAGACAGGCCAACACTGAAGCTTTCTTT,CASSRQANTEAFF,many,TRBJ1-1,.,TRBV19
TGCAGTGCTAGGAGAGACAGGGTATATTCTGAAGCTTTCTTT,CSARRDRVYSEAFF,many,TRBJ1-1,TRBD1,TRBV20-1
TGCGCCAGCAGGACAGGGCCCACCTACGAGCAGTACTTC,CASRTGPTYEQYF,many,TRBJ2-7,TRBD1,TRBV10-2
TGCAGCGTTACGAGAGCCAAAGCAGAGCAGTACTTC,CSVTRAKAEQYF,many,TRBJ2-7,.,TRBV29-1
TGTGCCAGCAGCTCTCAAGTCATGGGGGGTGAGCAGTTCTTC,CASSSQVMGGEQFF,.,TRBJ2-1,.,TRBV7-9
TGTGCCAGCTCTCCGACTAGCGGGAACACCGGGGAGCTGTTTTTT,CASSPTSGNTGELFF,many,TRBJ2-2,TRBD2,TRBV18
TGTGCCAGCAGCTGGCCGGGACTGACGACAGATACGCAGTATTTT,CASSWPGLTTDTQYF,few,TRBJ2-3,.,TRBV7-9
TGTGCCAGCAGCCAAGACGGGCCCGGGGGAAACACTGAAGCTTTCTTT,CASSQDGPGGNTEAFF,many,TRBJ1-1,.,TRBV3-1
TGTGCCAGCAGTTTAGGGGGGGTCTATGGCTACACCTTC,CASSLGGVYGYTF,few,TRBJ1-2,.,TRBV12-3/TRBV12-4
TGCAGTGCTAGTGTCGGGACCCCGGGCTACTATGGCTACACCTTC,CSASVGTPGYYGYTF,few,TRBJ1-2,.,TRBV20-1
TGTGCCAGCAGTAGGACTCAGCGTAATGAAAAACTGTTTTTT,CASSRTQRNEKLFF,many,TRBJ1-4,.,TRBV6-1
TGTGCCAGCAGCTCCCTGGGGGGTGGTGAGCAGTTCTTC,CASSSLGGGEQFF,few,TRBJ2-1,.,TRBV11-2
TGTGCCAGCAGTTATACGGAGATCCTGAGGGGAGCAACTAATGAAAAACTGTTTTTT,CASSYTEILRGATNEKLFF,.,TRBJ1-4,.,TRBV7-8
TGCAGCACCCGACAGGGAGGGGCAAGCGAGCAGTACTTC,CSTRQGGASEQYF,many,TRBJ2-7,.,TRBV29-1
TGTGCCAGCAGGGCGGGAGGGGAGCAGTTCTTC,CASRAGGEQFF,.,TRBJ2-1,TRBD2,TRBV2
TGTGCCATCAGTGAGGGCGGGACAGTCTCTGGGGCCAACGTCCTGACTTTC,CAISEGGTVSGANVLTF,.,TRBJ2-6,.,TRBV10-3
TGCGCCAGCAGCCTTGGTCCTCCGGGACAGGGCCTCGAGCAGTACTTC,CASSLGPPGQGLEQYF,many,TRBJ2-7,TRBD1,TRBV5-1
TGTGCCACCAGTGATTACGCGGGAAGGTACAATGAGCAGTTCTTC,CATSDYAGRYNEQFF,.,TRBJ2-1,.,TRBV24-1
TGTGCCACCAGCATAGGGGGTGATACGCAGTATTTT,CATSIGGDTQYF,few,TRBJ2-3,.,TRBV15
TGTGCCAGCAGTTCCCGGTGGGGGGGGAGGACTGAAGCTTTCTTT,CASSSRWGGRTEAFF,many,TRBJ1-1,.,TRBV12-3/TRBV12-4
TGCGCCAGCAGTCAAGGGACCCACGCGGGACAGAGAACCGTTAGTAGCAATCAGCCCCAGCATTTT,CASSQGTHAGQRTVSSNQPQHF,many,TRBJ1-5,TRBD1,TRBV23-1
TGTGCCAGCAGTCCTCGGACTAGCAAGGAGACCCAGTACTTC,CASSPRTSKETQYF,.,TRBJ2-5,TRBD2,TRBV12-3/TRBV12-4
TGTGCCAGCAGTGACGGGGTGAGGACCTACGAGCAGTACTTC,CASSDGVRTYEQYF,.,TRBJ2-7,.,TRBV2
TGCGCCAGCGGACAGGGTAACGCAGATACGCAGTATTTT,CASGQGNADTQYF,many,TRBJ2-3,TRBD1,TRBV5-1
TGTGCCAGCAGCCCCCGCCAGAGTGAGCAGTTCTTC,CASSPRQSEQFF,.,TRBJ2-1,.,TRBV11-3
TGCAGTGCCTCCAATGAGTTCGGCACTGAAGCTTTCTTT,CSASNEFGTEAFF,many,TRBJ1-1,.,TRBV20-1
TGTGCCAGCAGCCGGGGGGCGAGGGGCACTGAAGCTTTCTTT,CASSRGARGTEAFF,many,TRBJ1-1,.,TRBV3-1
TGTGCCAGCTCACCACTGACCACAGCCCTTGATAATGAGCAGTTCTTC,CASSPLTTALDNEQFF,many,TRBJ2-1,.,TRBV18
TGCAGTGCTAGCAGCGGCGGGTTGGATACGCAGTATTTT,CSASSGGLDTQYF,many,TRBJ2-3,.,TRBV20-1
TGCAGTGCTAGCCCCCCCCGACGGCTCGGGCCAGGGACCCAGTACTTC,CSASPPRRLGPGTQYF,few,TRBJ2-5,.,TRBV20-1
TGCGCCAGCAGTCAATCAACGGAGACAGGGTCCACCGGGGAGCTGTTTTTT,CASSQSTETGSTGELFF,many,TRBJ2-2,TRBD1,TRBV23-1
TGCGCCAGCAGCAGGGGACAGTCAACACGCAATGAAAAACTGTTTTTT,CASSRGQSTRNEKLFF,many,TRBJ1-4,TRBD1,TRBV5-1
TGTGCCAGCACTTCAGGGAACTATGGCTACACCTTC,CASTSGNYGYTF,many,TRBJ1-2,.,TRBV6-5
TGCAGTGCCCGCTTAGCGGGAGAAGGGTCCCAGACCCAGTACTTC,CSARLAGEGSQTQYF,medium-sized,TRBJ2-5,TRBD2,TRBV20-1
TGTGCCAGCAGCAGGAGCAATGAGCAGTTCTTC,CASSRSNEQFF,.,TRBJ2-1,.,TRBV2
TGTGCCACCAGCAGGGACAGGGGGCTGGGTGAGCAGTACTTC,CATSRDRGLGEQYF,many,TRBJ2-7,TRBD1,TRBV15
TGTGCCAGCAGCCAGGAACTAGCGGGAGGGTACAATGAGCAGTTCTTC,CASSQELAGGYNEQFF,many,TRBJ2-1,TRBD2,TRBV14
TGTGCCAGCAGCCAAGATAGAGGGACAGGGTCCGACGAGCAGTACTTC,CASSQDRGTGSDEQYF,many,TRBJ2-7,TRBD1,TRBV4-2